There are many counts of the clone carrying this TCR beta chain. The data stem from a study of T-cell reconstitution after alpha-beta-depleted transplantation in children. A library of TCRbeta sequences, prepared with unique molecular identifiers, was generated. TCRdb re-called the PCR reads through MiXCR, storing one row per CDR3 protein. Here the sample spans hundreds of thousands of distinct CDR3 sequences, around a tenth being singletons. Germline CDR1 and CDR2: MNHNS and SASEGT. The length of the CDR3 is 15 residues. The V segment lost 8 bases and the J segment 3 bases; nucleotides outside the gene matches: 10.

This clonotype was sampled from a male patient aged 2 to 9 who had a stem cell transplant for chronic granulomatous disease, so the T cells may come from the graft donor. The rearrangement joins TRBV6-1 to TRBJ1-1, with 9 bases that match TRBD1. The sample consisted of peripheral blood, taken 180 days after TCRalphabeta/CD19-depleted stem cell transplant. The CDR3 sequence is CASLPLGTGHTEAFF. The CDR3 nucleotides are TGTGCCAGCCTACCCCTGGGGACAGGGCACACTGAAGCTTTCTTT.